These 9 T cell receptor beta chains came from one sample sequenced in a study of T cell changes during pregnancy in multiple sclerosis. The repertoire was sequenced with immunoSEQ multiplex PCR; TCRdb's copy has only in-frame clones and lacks some. The sample includes roughly 76,000 clones, nearly 95% of them seen just once. The specimen comprised CD4+ T cells from peripheral blood mononuclear cells, sampled after pregnancy. The receptors were sampled from a female donor with multiple sclerosis, enrolled in a pregnancy study.

The chain uses TRBV5-1 and TRBJ2-7, with D hard to call. V lost 0 bases to trimming and J lost 3 bases, with 4 bases between them. Germline values: CDR1 SGHRS, CDR2 YFSETQ. The CDR3 extends over 12 amino acids. CDR3 region: CASSLVSYEQYF. The CDR3 nucleotides are TGCGCCAGCAGCTTGGTTAGCTACGAGCAGTACTTC.

The chain is built from TRBV7-9 and TRBJ2-7; D might be TRBD2 (6 bases). The germline V and J ends were trimmed by 2 bases and 5 bases, with 10 bases remaining between them. From germline, CDR1 is SEHNR and CDR2 FQNEAQ (reference sequence). The CDR3 is 13 amino acids. This CDR3 is CASSLYTGDEQYF. The DNA of the CDR3 is TGTGCCAGCAGCTTATATACGGGAGACGAGCAGTACTTC.

The chain joins TRBV19 to TRBJ2-7; 8 positions match TRBD1. This CDR3 is 13 amino acids long. Trimming at V came to 4 bases and at J to 6 bases, leaving 5 bases not matched to a gene. CDR1 LNHDA and CDR2 SQIVND come from the germline V gene (reference sequence). CDR3 in DNA: TGTGCCAGTAGTACCCAGGGGGCGACCGAGCAGTACTTC. Its protein product is CASSTQGATEQYF.

The V call is TRBV6-1, the J call TRBJ2-1, with D perhaps TRBD2 (5 bases). The CDR3 extends over 13 amino acids. In germline, CDR1 is MNHNS, CDR2 SASEGT. V lost 2 bases and J lost 3, with 5 bases in between. The chain's CDR3 is CASSETSYNEQFF. In DNA, the CDR3 is TGTGCCAGCAGTGAAACTAGCTACAATGAGCAGTTCTTC.

The genes are TRBV7-2 and TRBJ2-1, with 7 bases aligning to TRBD2. Germline V lookup: CDR1 SGHTA, CDR2 FQGNSA. The ends lost 5 bases at V and 12 bases at J; junction bases unmatched: 10. The CDR3 has 13 residues. The CDR3 sequence: CASSPRGVRGQFF. The CDR3 DNA sequence: TGTGCCAGCAGCCCCCGGGGGGTGAGGGGGCAGTTCTTC.

J is TRBJ1-1 and V is TRBV30; D call uncertain. This CDR3 spans 16 amino acids. CDR1 and CDR2 from the germline V gene are GTSNPN and SVGIG (reference sequence). Trimming shortened V by 0 bases and J by 4 bases, and 18 bases separated the two germline ends. The chain's CDR3 is CAWSVRVALGSTEAFF. The DNA for the CDR3 is TGTGCCTGGAGTGTACGCGTCGCTCTGGGCAGCACTGAAGCTTTCTTT. Supplemented by reference TRBV30 and TRBJ1-1, the full variable domain reads SQTIHQWPATLVQPVGSPLSLECTVEGTSNPNLYWYRQAAGRGLQLLFYSVGIGQISSEVPQNLSASRPQDRQFILSSKKLLLSDSGFYLCAWSVRVALGSTEAFFGQGTRLTVV.

This clone was seen only once. The genes are TRBV2 and TRBJ2-1, with D hard to call. The CDR3 loop spans 13 amino acids. The germline V gene has CDR1 SNHLY and CDR2 FYNNEI. V lost 2 bases and J 7 bases, leaving 9 bases between the germline ends. CDR3 in DNA: TGTGCCAGCAGTGAAACGGGTGGGAATGAGCAGTTCTTC. Its translation: CASSETGGNEQFF.

This clone was detected only a few times. The chain uses TRBV2 and TRBJ1-2; 8 bases are a match to TRBD1. Losses at the gene ends were 7 bases for V and 0 bases for J; bases not matched to a gene: 13. Germline CDR1 SNHLY, CDR2 FYNNEI. This CDR3 is 17 amino acids long. CDR3 in amino acids: CASTSWAGQGTNYGYTF. DNA of the CDR3: TGTGCCAGCACCTCCTGGGCTGGACAGGGAACTAACTATGGCTACACCTTC.

The rearrangement links TRBV30 to TRBJ1-3, with D unresolved. V lost 2 bases and J 2 bases, leaving 7 bases between the germline ends. The CDR3 has 13 residues. Germline assignment: CDR1 GTSNPN and CDR2 SVGIG (reference sequence). This chain's CDR3 is CAWSHPTGNTIYF. CDR3 in DNA: TGTGCCTGGAGTCACCCTACTGGAAACACCATATATTTT.